The 8 T cell receptor beta chains reported below all come from one sample, sequenced in a study of spatial heterogeneity in lung cancer. Time point in this sample: blood at routine non-recurrence follow-up after resection. TCRdb ran MiXCR on the 5' RACE reads and lists one entry per CDR3 protein. Found here are about 10,000 distinct CDR3 sequences, 20% to 25% of them singletons; the top ten hold 3.9%. The input for sequencing was PBMCs, taken at follow-up. The receptors originated from a female donor with early-stage non-small cell lung cancer.

J is TRBJ2-2 and V is TRBV6-5; D is perhaps TRBD2 (6 bases). CDR3 length: 15 amino acids. The germline CDR1 and CDR2 sequences are MNHEY and SVGAGI. V was trimmed by 2 bases and J by 1 base, leaving 8 bases between them. Here the CDR3 DNA reads TGTGCCAGCAGTTACGGGAGGCAGAACACCGGGGAGCTGTTTTTT. Translating it yields CASSYGRQNTGELFF.

This chain links TRBV11-2 with TRBJ2-7; D is uncertain. The CDR3 totals 15 residues. Trimming shortened V by 6 bases and J by 8 bases, and 23 bases separated the two germline ends. Germline V lookup: CDR1 SGHAT, CDR2 FQNNGV. The CDR3 DNA is TGTGCCAGCAGAAGACCGGGCCCCGCCGGGTCGCAGCAGTACTTC. Translation gives CASRRPGPAGSQQYF.

The rearrangement uses TRBV6-5 and TRBJ2-2; D perhaps matches TRBD1 (6 bases). This CDR3 comprises 14 residues. In germline, CDR1 is MNHEY, CDR2 SVGAGI. V lost 2 bases and J 9 bases, leaving 13 bases between the germline ends. The CDR3 here is CASSYKGDGRELFF. The CDR3 nucleotides read TGTGCCAGCAGTTACAAGGGGGATGGCCGGGAGCTGTTTTTT.

By share, this clonotype ranks as medium-sized. The chain combines TRBV6-2 or TRBV6-3 with TRBJ2-7, with D maybe TRBD1 (6 bases). The CDR3 runs to 15 residues. Germline values: CDR1 MNHEY, CDR2 SVGEGT. V was clipped by 5 bases and J by 0 bases, with 14 bases between them. The CDR3 here is CASSALADSSYEQYF. In nucleotides, the CDR3 is TGTGCCAGCAGTGCCCTCGCGGACAGCTCCTACGAGCAGTACTTC.

The rearrangement joins TRBV6-6 to TRBJ1-3; a possible D gene is TRBD1 (6 bases). Germline values: CDR1 MNHNY, CDR2 SVGAGI (reference sequence). V was shortened by 5 bases and J by 0 bases, with 11 bases between the two germline ends. This CDR3 has 15 amino acids. CDR3 protein: CASSMTGRSGNTIYF. CDR3 bases: TGTGCCAGCAGTATGACAGGCCGCTCTGGAAACACCATATATTTT.

J is TRBJ1-3 and V is TRBV2; D call uncertain. Germline values: CDR1 SNHLY, CDR2 FYNNEI. CDR3 length equals 15 residues. Trimming took off 3 bases at V and 0 bases at J, with 9 bases between the two ends. DNA of the CDR3: TGTGCCAGCAGTGAGCAGTCCTTCTCTGGAAACACCATATATTTT. Translating it yields CASSEQSFSGNTIYF.

The chain uses TRBV3-1 and TRBJ2-1, with 7 bases matching TRBD1. CDR3 length equals 19 residues. The V gene's germline CDR1 is LGHDT and CDR2 YNNKEL (reference sequence). J lost 9 bases, V lost 4 bases, and 24 bases had no gene match. The CDR3 DNA reads as TGTGCCAGCAGCCCCCCGTATAGCCCACAGGGGTCCCAAGGGAGTGAGCAGTTCTTC. Its protein is CASSPPYSPQGSQGSEQFF.

The chain joins TRBV7-3 to TRBJ2-1, with 14 bases matching TRBD2. V shed 5 bases, J shed 6 bases, and the junction held 6 bases outside the gene matches. CDR1 is SGHTA and CDR2 is FQGTGA in the germline V gene. This CDR3 region has 16 residues. The CDR3 region has the DNA TGTGCCAGCAGCAGGACAGGGACTAGCGGGAGCAATGAGCAGTTCTTC. Its translation is CASSRTGTSGSNEQFF.